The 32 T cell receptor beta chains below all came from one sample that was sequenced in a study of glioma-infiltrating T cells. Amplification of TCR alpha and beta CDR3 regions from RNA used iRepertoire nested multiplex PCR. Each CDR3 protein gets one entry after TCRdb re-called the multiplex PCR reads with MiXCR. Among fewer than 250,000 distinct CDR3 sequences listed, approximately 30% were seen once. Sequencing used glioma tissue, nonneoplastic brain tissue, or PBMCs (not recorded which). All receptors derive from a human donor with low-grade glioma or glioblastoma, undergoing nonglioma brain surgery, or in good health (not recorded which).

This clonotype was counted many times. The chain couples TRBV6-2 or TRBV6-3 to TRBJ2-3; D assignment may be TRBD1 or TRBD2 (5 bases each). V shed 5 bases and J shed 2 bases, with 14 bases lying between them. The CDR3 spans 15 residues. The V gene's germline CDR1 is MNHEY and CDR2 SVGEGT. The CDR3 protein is CASSKGTLLTDTQYF. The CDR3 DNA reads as TGTGCCAGCAGTAAAGGGACCCTACTCACAGATACGCAGTATTTT.

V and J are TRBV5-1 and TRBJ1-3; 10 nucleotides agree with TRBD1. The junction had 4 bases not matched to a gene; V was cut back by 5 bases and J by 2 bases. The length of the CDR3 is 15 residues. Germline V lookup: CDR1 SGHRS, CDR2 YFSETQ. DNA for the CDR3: TGCGCCAGCAGACCCGACAGGGGGCCTGGAAACACCATATATTTT. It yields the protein CASRPDRGPGNTIYF.

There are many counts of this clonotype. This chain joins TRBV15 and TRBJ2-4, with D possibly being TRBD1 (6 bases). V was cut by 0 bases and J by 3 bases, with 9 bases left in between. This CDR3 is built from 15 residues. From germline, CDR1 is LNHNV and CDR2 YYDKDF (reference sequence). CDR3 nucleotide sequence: TGTGCCACCAGCAGAGATACAGGGAACAAAAACATTCAGTACTTC. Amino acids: CATSRDTGNKNIQYF.

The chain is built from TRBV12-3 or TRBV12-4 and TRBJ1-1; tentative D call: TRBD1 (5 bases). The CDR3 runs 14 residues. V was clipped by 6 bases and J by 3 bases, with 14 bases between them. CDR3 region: CASSPIGTDTEAFF. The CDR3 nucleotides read TGTGCCAGCAGCCCCATTGGGACGGACACTGAAGCTTTCTTT.

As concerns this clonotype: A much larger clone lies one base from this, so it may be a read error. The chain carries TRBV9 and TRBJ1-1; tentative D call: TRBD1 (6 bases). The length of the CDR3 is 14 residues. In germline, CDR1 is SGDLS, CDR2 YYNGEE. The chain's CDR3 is CAGSVDGGNTEAFF. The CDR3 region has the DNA TGTGCCGGCAGCGTAGACGGGGGCAACACTGAAGCTTTCTTT.

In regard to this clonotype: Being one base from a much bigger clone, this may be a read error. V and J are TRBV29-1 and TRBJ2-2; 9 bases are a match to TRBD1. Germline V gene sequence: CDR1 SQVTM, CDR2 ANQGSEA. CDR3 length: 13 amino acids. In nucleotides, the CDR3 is TGCAGTACCGGACAGGGGTACACCGGGGCGCTGTTTTTT. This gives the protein CSTGQGYTGALFF.

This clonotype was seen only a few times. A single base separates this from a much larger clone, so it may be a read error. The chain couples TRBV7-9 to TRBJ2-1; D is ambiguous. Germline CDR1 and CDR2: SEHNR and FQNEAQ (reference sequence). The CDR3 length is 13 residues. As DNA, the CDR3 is TGTGCCAGCAGCTCCGGACCATACAATGAGCAGTCCTTC. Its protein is CASSSGPYNEQSF. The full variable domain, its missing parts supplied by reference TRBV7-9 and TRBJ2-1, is DTGVSQNPRHKITKRGQNVTFRCDPISEHNRLYWYRQTLGQGPEFLTYFQNEAQLEKSRLLSDRFSAERPKGSFSTLEIQRTEQGDSAMYLCASSSGPYNEQSFGPGTRLTVL.

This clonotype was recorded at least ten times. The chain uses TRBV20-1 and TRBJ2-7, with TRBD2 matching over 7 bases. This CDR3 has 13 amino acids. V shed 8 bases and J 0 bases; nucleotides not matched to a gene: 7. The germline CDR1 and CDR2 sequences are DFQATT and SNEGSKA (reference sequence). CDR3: CSTTGTTSYEQYF. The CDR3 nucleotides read TGCAGTACAACCGGGACTACCTCCTACGAGCAGTACTTC.

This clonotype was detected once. CDR3 residues: CASSLSGGGNQPLHF. The DNA for the CDR3 is TGTGCCAGCAGTTTATCAGGGGGCGGCAATCAGCCCCTCCACTTT. This chain connects TRBV27 to TRBJ1-6, with TRBD1 identical over 7 bases. The junction had 9 bases not matched to a gene; V was cut back by 0 bases and J by 13 bases. This CDR3 is 15 amino acids long. CDR1 and CDR2 from the germline V gene are MNHEY and SMNVEV (reference sequence).

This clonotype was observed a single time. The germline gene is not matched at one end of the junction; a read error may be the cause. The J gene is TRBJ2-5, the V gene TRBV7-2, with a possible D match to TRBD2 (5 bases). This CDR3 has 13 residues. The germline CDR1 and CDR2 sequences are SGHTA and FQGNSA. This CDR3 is CVSSSGIDGTQYF. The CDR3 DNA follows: TGTGTCAGCAGCTCGGGAATAGATGGGACCCAGTACTTC.

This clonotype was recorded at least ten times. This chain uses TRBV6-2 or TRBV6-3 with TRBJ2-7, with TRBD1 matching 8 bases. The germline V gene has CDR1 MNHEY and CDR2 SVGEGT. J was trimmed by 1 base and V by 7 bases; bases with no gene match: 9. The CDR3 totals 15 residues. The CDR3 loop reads CASIGGQAVSYEQYF. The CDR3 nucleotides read TGTGCCAGCATCGGGGGACAGGCGGTTTCCTACGAGCAGTACTTC.

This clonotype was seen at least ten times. The CDR3 is CASSESGWISGRRQETQYF. CDR3 nucleotide sequence: TGTGCCAGCAGTGAATCAGGGTGGATTAGTGGGAGAAGACAAGAGACCCAGTACTTC. This sequence joins TRBV25-1 and TRBJ2-5, with D possibly being TRBD1 or TRBD2 (5 bases each). Germline assignment: CDR1 MGHDK and CDR2 SYGVNS. The CDR3 extends over 19 amino acids. The V and J ends lost 1 base and 2 bases respectively, with 23 bases between them.

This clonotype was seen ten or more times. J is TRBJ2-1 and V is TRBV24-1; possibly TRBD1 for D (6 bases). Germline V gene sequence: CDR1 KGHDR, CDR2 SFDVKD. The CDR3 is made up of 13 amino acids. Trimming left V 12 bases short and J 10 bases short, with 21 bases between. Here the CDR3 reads CASQLIAGTEQFF. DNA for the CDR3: TGTGCCTCCCAGCTAATTGCCGGGACAGAGCAGTTCTTC.

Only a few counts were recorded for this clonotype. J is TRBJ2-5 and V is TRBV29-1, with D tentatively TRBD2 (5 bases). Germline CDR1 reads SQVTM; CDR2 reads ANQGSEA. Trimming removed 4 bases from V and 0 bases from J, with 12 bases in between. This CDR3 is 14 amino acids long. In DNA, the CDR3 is TGCAGCGTTGCATGGCGGGCAGACCAAGAGACCCAGTACTTC. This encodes CSVAWRADQETQYF. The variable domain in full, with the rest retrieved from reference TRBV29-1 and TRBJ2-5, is SAVISQKPSRDICQRGTSLTIQCQVDSQVTMMFWYRQQPGQSLTLIATANQGSEATYESGFVIDKFPISRPNLTFSTLTVSNMSPEDSSIYLCSVAWRADQETQYFGPGTRLLVL.

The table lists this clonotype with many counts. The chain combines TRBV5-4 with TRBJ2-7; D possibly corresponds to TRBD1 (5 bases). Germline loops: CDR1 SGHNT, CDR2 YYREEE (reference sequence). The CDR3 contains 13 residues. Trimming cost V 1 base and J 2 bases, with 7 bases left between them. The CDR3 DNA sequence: TGTGCCAGCAGCTTGAGGGGAACCTACGAGCAGTACTTC. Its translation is CASSLRGTYEQYF. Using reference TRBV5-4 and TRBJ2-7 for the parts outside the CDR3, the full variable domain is ETGVTQSPTHLIKTRGQQVTLRCSSQSGHNTVSWYQQALGQGPQFIFQYYREEENGRGNFPPRFSGLQFPNYSSELNVNALELDDSALYLCASSLRGTYEQYFGPGTRLTVT.

DNA of the CDR3: TGCGCCAGCAGCCAATCCCTCCGGGACAGGTGGCCAAGCTCCTACAATGAGCAGTTCTTC. Amino acids: CASSQSLRDRWPSSYNEQFF. This sequence joins TRBV4-3 and TRBJ2-1, with 8 bases identical to TRBD1. The trim removed 2 bases at V and 0 bases at J, leaving 15 bases unmatched. This CDR3 has 20 amino acids. CDR1 and CDR2 from the germline V gene are LGHNA and YSLEER.

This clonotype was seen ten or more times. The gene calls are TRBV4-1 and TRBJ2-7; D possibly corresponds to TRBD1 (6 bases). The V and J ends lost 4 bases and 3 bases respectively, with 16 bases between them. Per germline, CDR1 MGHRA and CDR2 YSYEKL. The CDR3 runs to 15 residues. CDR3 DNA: TGCGCCAGCAGCCCAACAGGGACAAAGAGCTACGAGCAGTACTTC. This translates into CASSPTGTKSYEQYF.

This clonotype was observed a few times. DNA for the CDR3: TGTGCCAGCAGTTTAGGTCTAGCGGGAGACACCGGGGAGCTGTTTTTT. This codes for CASSLGLAGDTGELFF. The V gene is TRBV12-3 or TRBV12-4, the J gene TRBJ2-2; 10 positions agree with TRBD2. The CDR3 covers 16 residues. J lost 3 bases, V lost 1 base, and 2 bases had no gene match.

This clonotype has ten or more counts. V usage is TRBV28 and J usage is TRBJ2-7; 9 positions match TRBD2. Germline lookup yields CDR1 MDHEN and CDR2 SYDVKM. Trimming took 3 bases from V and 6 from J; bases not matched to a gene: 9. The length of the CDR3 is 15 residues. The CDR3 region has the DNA TGTGCCAGCAGTTTCATGGCTAGCGGGATGGGCGAGCAGTACTTC. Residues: CASSFMASGMGEQYF.

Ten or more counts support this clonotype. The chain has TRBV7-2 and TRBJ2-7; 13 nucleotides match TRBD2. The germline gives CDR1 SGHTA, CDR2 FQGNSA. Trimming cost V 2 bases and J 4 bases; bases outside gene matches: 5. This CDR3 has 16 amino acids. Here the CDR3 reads CASSLTSGRASYEQYF. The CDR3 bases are TGTGCCAGCAGCTTAACTAGCGGGAGGGCCTCGTACGAGCAGTACTTC.

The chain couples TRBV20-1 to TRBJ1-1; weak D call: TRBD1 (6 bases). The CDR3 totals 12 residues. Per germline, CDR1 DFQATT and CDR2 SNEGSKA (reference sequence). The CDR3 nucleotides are TGCAGAGGGGGGGGCCGGAGCACTGAAGCTTTCTTT. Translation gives CRGGGRSTEAFF.

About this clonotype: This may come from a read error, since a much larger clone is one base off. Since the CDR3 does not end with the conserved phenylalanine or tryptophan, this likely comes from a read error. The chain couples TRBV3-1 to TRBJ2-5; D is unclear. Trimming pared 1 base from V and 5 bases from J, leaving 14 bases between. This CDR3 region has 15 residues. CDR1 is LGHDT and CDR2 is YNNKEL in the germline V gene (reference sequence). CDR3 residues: CASSQATLLRETQYL. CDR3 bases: TGTGCCAGCAGCCAAGCCACTCTACTACGGGAGACCCAGTACCTC.

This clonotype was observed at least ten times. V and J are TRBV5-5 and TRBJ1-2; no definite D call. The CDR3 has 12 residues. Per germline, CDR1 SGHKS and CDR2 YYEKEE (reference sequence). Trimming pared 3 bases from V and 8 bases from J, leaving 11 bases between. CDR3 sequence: CASSSEERGYTF. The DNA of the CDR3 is TGTGCCAGCAGCTCTGAGGAGAGGGGCTACACCTTC.

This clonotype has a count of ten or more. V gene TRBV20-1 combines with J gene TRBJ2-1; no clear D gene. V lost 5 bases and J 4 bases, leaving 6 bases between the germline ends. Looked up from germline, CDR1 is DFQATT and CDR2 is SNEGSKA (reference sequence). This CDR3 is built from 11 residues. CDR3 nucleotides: TGCAGTGCTGTAGCTTACAATGAGCAGTTCTTC. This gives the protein CSAVAYNEQFF.

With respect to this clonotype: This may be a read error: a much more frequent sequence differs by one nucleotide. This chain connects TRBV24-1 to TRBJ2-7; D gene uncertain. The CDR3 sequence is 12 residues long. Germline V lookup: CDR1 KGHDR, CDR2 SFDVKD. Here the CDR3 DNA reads TGTGCCACCAGTTATTTAAACGGCGAGCAGTACTTC. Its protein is CATSYLNGEQYF.

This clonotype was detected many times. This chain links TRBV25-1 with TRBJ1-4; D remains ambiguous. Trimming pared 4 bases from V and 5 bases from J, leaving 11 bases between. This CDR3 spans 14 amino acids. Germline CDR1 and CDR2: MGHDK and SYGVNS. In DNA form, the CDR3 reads TGTGCCAGCAGTGTTTCCGGGAGCAATGAAAAACTGTTTTTT. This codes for CASSVSGSNEKLFF. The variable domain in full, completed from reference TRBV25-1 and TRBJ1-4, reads EADIYQTPRYLVIGTGKKITLECSQTMGHDKMYWYQQDPGMELHLIHYSYGVNSTEKGDLSSESTVSRIRTEHFPLTLESARPSHTSQYLCASSVSGSNEKLFFGSGTQLSVL.

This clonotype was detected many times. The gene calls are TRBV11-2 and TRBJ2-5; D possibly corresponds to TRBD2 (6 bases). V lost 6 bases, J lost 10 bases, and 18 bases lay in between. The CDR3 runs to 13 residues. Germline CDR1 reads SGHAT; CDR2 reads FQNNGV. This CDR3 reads CASSLEPGALQYF. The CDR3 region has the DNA TGTGCCAGCAGTCTAGAACCGGGAGCCCTCCAGTACTTC.

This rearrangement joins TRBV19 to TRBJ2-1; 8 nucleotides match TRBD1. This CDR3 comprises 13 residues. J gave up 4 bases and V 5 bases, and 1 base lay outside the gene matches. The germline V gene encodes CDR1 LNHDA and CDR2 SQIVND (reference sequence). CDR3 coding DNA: TGTGCCAGTAGTGGACAGGGTTACAATGAGCAGTTCTTC. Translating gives CASSGQGYNEQFF.

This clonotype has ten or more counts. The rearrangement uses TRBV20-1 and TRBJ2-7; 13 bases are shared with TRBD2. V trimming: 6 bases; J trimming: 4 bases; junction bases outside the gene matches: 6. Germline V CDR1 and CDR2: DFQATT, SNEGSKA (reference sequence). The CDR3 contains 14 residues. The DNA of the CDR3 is TGCAGTGCCGGAGGGGGACTAGCGGGATACGAGCAGTACTTC. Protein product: CSAGGGLAGYEQYF.

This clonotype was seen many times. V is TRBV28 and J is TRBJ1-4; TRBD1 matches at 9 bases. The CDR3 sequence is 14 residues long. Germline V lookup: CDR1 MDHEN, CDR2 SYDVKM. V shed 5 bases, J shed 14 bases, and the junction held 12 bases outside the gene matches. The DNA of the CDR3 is TGTGCCAGCAGTCAACACCGGGACAGGGCAATTCTGTTTTTT. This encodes CASSQHRDRAILFF.

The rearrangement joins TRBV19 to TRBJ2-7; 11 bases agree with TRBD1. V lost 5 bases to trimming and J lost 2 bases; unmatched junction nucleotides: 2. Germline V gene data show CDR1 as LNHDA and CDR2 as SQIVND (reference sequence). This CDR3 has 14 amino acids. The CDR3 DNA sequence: TGTGCCAGTAGTTCGGACAGGGGGCCCTACGAGCAGTACTTC. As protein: CASSSDRGPYEQYF.

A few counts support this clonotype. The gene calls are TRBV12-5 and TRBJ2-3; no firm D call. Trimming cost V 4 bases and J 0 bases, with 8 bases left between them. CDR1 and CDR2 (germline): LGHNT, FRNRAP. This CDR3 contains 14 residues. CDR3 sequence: CASGSSVSTDTQYF. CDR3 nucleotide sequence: TGTGCTAGTGGTTCAAGCGTGAGCACAGATACGCAGTATTTT.